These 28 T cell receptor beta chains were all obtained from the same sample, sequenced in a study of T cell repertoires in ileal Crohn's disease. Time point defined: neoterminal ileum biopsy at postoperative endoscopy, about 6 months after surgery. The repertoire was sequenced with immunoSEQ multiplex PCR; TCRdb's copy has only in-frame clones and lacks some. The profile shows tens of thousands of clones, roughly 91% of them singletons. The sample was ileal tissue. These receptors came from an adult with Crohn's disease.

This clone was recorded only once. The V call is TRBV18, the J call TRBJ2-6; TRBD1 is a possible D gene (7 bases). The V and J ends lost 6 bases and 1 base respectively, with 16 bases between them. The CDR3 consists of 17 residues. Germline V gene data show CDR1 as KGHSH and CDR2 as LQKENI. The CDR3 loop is CASSPGGGLSGANVLTF. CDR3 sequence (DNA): TGTGCCAGCTCTCCAGGAGGGGGCCTTTCTGGGGCCAACGTCCTGACTTTC.

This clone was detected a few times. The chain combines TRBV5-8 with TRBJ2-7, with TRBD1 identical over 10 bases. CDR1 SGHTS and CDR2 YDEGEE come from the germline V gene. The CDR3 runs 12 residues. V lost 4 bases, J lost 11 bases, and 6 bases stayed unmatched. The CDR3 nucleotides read TGTGCCAGCAGCCAAGGGGGACAGGGGAAGTACGTC. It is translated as CASSQGGQGKYV.

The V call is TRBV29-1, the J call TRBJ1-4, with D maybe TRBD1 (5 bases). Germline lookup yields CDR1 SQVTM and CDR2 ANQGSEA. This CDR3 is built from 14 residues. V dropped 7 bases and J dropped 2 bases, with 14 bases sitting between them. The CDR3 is CSATTGTTNEKLFF. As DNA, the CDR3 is TGCAGCGCCACAACGGGGACTACTAATGAAAAACTGTTTTTT.

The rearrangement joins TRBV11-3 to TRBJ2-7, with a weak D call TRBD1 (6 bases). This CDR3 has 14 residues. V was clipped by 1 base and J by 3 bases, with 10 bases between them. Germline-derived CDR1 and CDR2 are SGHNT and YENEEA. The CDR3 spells CASSLAQGNYEQYF. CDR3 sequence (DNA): TGTGCCAGCAGCTTAGCCCAGGGGAACTACGAGCAGTACTTC. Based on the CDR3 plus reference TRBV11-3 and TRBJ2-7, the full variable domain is EAGVVQSPRYKIIEKKQPVAFWCNPISGHNTLYWYLQNLGQGPELLIRYENEEAVDDSQLPKDRFSAERLKGVDSTLKIQPAELGDSAVYLCASSLAQGNYEQYFGPGTRLTVT.

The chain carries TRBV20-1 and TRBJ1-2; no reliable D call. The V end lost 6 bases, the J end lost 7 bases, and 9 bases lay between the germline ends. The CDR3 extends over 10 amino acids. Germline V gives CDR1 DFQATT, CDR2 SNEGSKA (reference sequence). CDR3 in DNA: TGCAGTGCAAACTACCGTGGCTACACCTTC. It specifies CSANYRGYTF.

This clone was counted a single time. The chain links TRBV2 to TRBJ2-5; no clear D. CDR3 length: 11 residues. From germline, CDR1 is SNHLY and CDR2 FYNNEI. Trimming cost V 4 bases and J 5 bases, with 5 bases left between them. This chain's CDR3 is CASSVLETQYF. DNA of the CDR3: TGTGCCAGCAGTGTATTGGAGACCCAGTACTTC.

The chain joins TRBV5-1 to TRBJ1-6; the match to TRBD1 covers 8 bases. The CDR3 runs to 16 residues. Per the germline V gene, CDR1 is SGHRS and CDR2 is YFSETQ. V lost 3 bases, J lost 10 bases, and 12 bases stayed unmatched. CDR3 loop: CASSYSTGGTESPLHF. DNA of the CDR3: TGCGCCAGCAGCTACTCAACAGGGGGGACGGAATCACCCCTCCACTTT. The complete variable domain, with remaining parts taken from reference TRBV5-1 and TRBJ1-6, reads KAGVTQTPRYLIKTRGQQVTLSCSPISGHRSVSWYQQTPGQGLQFLFEYFSETQRNKGNFPGRFSGRQFSNSRSEMNVSTLELGDSALYLCASSYSTGGTESPLHFGNGTRLTVT.

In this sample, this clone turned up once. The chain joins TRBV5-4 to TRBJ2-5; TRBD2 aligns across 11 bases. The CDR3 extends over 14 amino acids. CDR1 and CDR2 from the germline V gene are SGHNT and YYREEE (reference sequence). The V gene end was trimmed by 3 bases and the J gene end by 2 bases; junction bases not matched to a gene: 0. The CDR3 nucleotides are TGTGCCAGCAGCTCTAGCGGGGGGCAAGAGACCCAGTACTTC. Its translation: CASSSSGGQETQYF.

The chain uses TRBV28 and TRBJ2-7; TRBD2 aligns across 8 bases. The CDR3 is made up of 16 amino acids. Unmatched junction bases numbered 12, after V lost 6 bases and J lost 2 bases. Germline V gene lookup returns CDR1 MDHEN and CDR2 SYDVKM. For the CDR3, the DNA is TGTGCCAGCAGCCAAACGGTCGGTAGCGGGACCTACGAGCAGTACGTC. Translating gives CASSQTVGSGTYEQYV.

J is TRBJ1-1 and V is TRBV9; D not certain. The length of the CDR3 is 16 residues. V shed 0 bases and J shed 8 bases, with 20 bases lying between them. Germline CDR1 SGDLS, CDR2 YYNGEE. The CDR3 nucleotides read TGTGCCAGCAGCGTAGGGCTGGAGGGTTTAGGCTCGGAAGCTTTCTTT. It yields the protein CASSVGLEGLGSEAFF.

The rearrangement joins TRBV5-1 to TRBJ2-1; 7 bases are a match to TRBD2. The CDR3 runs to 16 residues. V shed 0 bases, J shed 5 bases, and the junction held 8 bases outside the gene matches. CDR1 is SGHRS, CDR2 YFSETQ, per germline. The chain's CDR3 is CASSLAGLDNHNEQFF. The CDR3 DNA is TGCGCCAGCAGCTTGGCCGGACTAGACAATCACAATGAGCAGTTCTTC.

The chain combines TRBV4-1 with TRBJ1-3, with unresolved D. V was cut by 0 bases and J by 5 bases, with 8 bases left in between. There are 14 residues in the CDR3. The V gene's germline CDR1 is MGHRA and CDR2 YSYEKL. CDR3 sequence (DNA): TGCGCCAGCAGCCAAGATGGAGATAGAAACACCATATATTTT. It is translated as CASSQDGDRNTIYF.

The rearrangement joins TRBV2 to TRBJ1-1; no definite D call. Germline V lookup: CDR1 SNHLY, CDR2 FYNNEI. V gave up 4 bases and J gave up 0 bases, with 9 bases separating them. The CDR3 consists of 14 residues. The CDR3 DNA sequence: TGTGCCAGCAGTGTTCACAGCCTGAACACTGAAGCTTTCTTT. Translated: CASSVHSLNTEAFF.

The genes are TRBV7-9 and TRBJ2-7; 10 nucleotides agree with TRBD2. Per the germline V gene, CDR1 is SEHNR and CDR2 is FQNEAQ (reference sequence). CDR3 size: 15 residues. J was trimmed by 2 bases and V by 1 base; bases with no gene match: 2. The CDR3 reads CASSLELAGTYEQYF. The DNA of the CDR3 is TGTGCCAGCAGCTTAGAACTAGCGGGGACCTACGAGCAGTACTTC.

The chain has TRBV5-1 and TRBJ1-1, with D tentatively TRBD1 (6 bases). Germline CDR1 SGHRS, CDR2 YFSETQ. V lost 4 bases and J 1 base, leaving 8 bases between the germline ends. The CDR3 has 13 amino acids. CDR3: CASSPQGNTEAFF. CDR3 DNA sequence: TGCGCCAGCAGCCCACAGGGGAACACTGAAGCTTTCTTT.

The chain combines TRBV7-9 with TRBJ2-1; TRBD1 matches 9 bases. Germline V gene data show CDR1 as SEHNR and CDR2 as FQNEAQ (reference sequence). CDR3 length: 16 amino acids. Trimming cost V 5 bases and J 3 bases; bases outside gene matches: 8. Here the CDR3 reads CASSKGTGKSYNEQFF. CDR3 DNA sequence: TGTGCCAGCAGCAAGGGGACAGGGAAAAGCTACAATGAGCAGTTCTTC.

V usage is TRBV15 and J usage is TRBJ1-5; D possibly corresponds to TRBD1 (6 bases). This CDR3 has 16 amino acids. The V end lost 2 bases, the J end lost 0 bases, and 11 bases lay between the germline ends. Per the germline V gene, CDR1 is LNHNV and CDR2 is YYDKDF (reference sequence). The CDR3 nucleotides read TGTGCCACCAGCAGAAAACGACAGGATAGCAATCAGCCCCAGCATTTT. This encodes CATSRKRQDSNQPQHF.

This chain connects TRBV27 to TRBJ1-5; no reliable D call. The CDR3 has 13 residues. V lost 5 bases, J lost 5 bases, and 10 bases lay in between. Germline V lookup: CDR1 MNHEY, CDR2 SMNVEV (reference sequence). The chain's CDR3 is CASSANVDQPQHF. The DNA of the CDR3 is TGTGCCAGCAGTGCGAATGTGGATCAGCCCCAGCATTTT.

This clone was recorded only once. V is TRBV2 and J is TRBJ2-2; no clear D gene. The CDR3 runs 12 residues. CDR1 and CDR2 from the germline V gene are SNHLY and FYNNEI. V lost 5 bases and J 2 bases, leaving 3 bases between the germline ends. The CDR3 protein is CASSLNTGELFF. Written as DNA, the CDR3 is TGTGCCAGCAGTTTAAACACCGGGGAGCTGTTTTTT.

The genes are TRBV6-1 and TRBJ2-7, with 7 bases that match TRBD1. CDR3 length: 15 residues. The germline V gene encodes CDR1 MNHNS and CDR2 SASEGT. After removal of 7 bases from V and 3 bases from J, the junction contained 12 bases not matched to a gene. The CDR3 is CASTTGTELLYEQYV. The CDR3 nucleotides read TGTGCCAGCACCACGGGGACAGAACTTCTCTACGAGCAGTACGTC.

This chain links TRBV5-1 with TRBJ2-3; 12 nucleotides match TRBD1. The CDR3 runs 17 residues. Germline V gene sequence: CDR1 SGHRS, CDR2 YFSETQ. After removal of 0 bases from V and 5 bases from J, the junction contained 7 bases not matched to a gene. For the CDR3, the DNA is TGCGCCAGCAGCTTGGTAGGGACAGGGGGCCAAAAAGATACGCAGTATTTT. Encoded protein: CASSLVGTGGQKDTQYF. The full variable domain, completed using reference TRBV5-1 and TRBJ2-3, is KAGVTQTPRYLIKTRGQQVTLSCSPISGHRSVSWYQQTPGQGLQFLFEYFSETQRNKGNFPGRFSGRQFSNSRSEMNVSTLELGDSALYLCASSLVGTGGQKDTQYFGPGTRLTVL.

The CDR3, as DNA: TGTGCCAGTAGGGACGGACTAGCCAAAAACATTCAGTACTTC. It codes for CASRDGLAKNIQYF. The chain couples TRBV19 to TRBJ2-4; a weak D match, TRBD2 (5 bases). Germline V gene data show CDR1 as LNHDA and CDR2 as SQIVND (reference sequence). The CDR3 sequence is 14 residues long. V lost 6 bases, J lost 0 bases, and 9 bases lay in between.

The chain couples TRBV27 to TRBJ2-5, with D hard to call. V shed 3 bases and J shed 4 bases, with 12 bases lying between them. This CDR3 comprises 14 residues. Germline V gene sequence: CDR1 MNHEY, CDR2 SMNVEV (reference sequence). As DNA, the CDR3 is TGTGCCAGCAGTTTCTTAAGTGCCGGAGAGACCCAGTACTTC. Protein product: CASSFLSAGETQYF.

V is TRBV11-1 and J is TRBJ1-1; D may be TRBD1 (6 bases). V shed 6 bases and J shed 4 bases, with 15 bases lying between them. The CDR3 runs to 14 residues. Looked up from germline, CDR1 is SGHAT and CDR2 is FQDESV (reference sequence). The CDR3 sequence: CASREALRGTEAFF. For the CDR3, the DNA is TGTGCCAGCAGGGAAGCTCTCAGGGGCACTGAAGCTTTCTTT.

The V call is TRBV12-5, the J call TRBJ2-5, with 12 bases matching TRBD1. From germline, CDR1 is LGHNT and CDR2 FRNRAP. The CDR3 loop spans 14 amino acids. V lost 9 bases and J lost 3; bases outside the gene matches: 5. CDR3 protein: CASGTGGWEETQYF. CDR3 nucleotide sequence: TGTGCTAGCGGGACAGGGGGCTGGGAAGAGACCCAGTACTTC.

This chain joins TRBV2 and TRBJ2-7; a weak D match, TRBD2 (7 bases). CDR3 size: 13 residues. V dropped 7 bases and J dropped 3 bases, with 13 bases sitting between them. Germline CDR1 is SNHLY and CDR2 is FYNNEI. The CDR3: CASKTGGGYEQYV. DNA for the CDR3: TGTGCCAGCAAGACGGGGGGCGGCTACGAGCAGTACGTC.

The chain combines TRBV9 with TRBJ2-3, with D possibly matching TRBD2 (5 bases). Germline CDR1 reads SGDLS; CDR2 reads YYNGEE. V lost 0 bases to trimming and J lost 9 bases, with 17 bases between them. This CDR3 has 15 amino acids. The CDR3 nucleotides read TGTGCCAGCAGCGTAGACTCCCGCCAGTGGAGGACGCAGTATTTT. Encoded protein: CASSVDSRQWRTQYF.

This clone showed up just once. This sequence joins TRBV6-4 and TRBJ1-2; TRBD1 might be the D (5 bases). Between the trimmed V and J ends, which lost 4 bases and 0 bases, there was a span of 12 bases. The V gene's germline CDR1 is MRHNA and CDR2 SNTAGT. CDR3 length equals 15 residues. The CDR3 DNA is TGTGCCAGCAGTGGAGATATGACAGCTAACTATGGCTACACCTTC. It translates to CASSGDMTANYGYTF.